Shown below are 26 T cell receptor beta chains from a single sample sequenced in a study of identical twins. MiXCR was run by TCRdb on the 5' RACE reads, yielding one entry per CDR3 protein. The sample consists of about 660,000 distinct CDR3 sequences, approximately 9% of them appearing once. In addition, the sample was reused for a study of yellow fever vaccine responses in identical twins.

Sequences were obtained from PBMCs. The receptor set was obtained from a woman between 18 and 29 years old in good health.

The V and J genes are TRBV6-1 and TRBJ1-1; 7 positions agree with TRBD1. The V segment lost 6 bases and the J segment 4 bases; nucleotides outside the gene matches: 5. CDR3 length equals 13 residues. Germline V lookup: CDR1 MNHNS, CDR2 SASEGT. The DNA for the CDR3 is TGTGCCAGCAGGCAACCAGGGGGCACTGAAGCTTTCTTT. Residues: CASRQPGGTEAFF.

This chain uses TRBV27 with TRBJ2-7; 7 bases line up with TRBD2. This CDR3 contains 17 residues. V shed 6 bases and J 5 bases; nucleotides not matched to a gene: 19. The germline gives CDR1 MNHEY, CDR2 SMNVEV (reference sequence). CDR3 in DNA: TGTGCCAGCAGCCAAACTACTCGATGGGAGGGGAGCCACGAGCAGTACTTC. This gives the protein CASSQTTRWEGSHEQYF.

The chain's CDR3 is CATSRDSGGRNEQFF. The CDR3 DNA reads TGTGCCACCAGCAGAGATAGCGGGGGGAGAAATGAGCAGTTCTTC. V is TRBV15 and J is TRBJ2-1; TRBD2 agrees at 10 bases. The CDR3 spans 15 residues. After removal of 0 bases from V and 7 bases from J, the junction contained 3 bases not matched to a gene. CDR1 and CDR2 from the germline V gene are LNHNV and YYDKDF (reference sequence).

This clonotype turned up a few times. The rearrangement uses TRBV6-1 and TRBJ2-6; no firm D call. V dropped 6 bases and J dropped 4 bases, with 13 bases sitting between them. The CDR3 loop spans 15 amino acids. From germline, CDR1 is MNHNS and CDR2 SASEGT. The CDR3 DNA reads TGTGCCAGCAGCCCCCGGCCTCCGGGGGCCAACGTCCTGACTTTC. The encoded protein is CASSPRPPGANVLTF.

This chain links TRBV24-1 with TRBJ1-1; D may be TRBD1 (5 bases). This CDR3 contains 13 residues. The germline V and J ends were trimmed by 4 bases and 10 bases, with 15 bases remaining between them. The V gene's germline CDR1 is KGHDR and CDR2 SFDVKD. The CDR3 reads CATSDVGGRRAFF. The DNA for the CDR3 is TGTGCCACCAGTGACGTGGGGGGAAGGAGAGCTTTCTTT.

V usage is TRBV2 and J usage is TRBJ1-4; D ambiguous. The CDR3 extends over 13 amino acids. Between the trimmed V and J ends, which lost 3 bases and 1 base, there was a span of 3 bases. Germline V gene data show CDR1 as SNHLY and CDR2 as FYNNEI. CDR3 in DNA: TGTGCCAGCAGTGACGGAACTAATGAAAAACTGTTTTTT. It is translated as CASSDGTNEKLFF.

This clonotype was seen only a few times. The rearrangement joins TRBV5-5 to TRBJ1-1; no reliable D call. Germline assignment: CDR1 SGHKS and CDR2 YYEKEE (reference sequence). Trimming stripped 6 bases from V and 2 bases from J, with 11 bases between. This CDR3 region has 13 residues. The CDR3 DNA follows: TGTGCCAGCATCTTAGGTGCTAACACTGAAGCTTTCTTT. Translating it yields CASILGANTEAFF. The entire variable domain, with the rest obtained from reference TRBV5-5 and TRBJ1-1, is as follows: DAGVTQSPTHLIKTRGQQVTLRCSPISGHKSVSWYQQVLGQGPQFIFQYYEKEERGRGNFPDRFSARQFPNYSSELNVNALLLGDSALYLCASILGANTEAFFGQGTRLTVV.

This clonotype was seen at least ten times. This chain joins TRBV5-1 and TRBJ2-7; no definite D call. The CDR3 totals 13 residues. Germline V gene lookup returns CDR1 SGHRS and CDR2 YFSETQ. Between the trimmed V and J ends, which lost 4 bases and 1 base, there was a span of 9 bases. The CDR3 region has the DNA TGCGCCAGCAGCCAGGCCGCGTCCTACGAGCAGTACTTC. Protein product: CASSQAASYEQYF. Together with reference TRBV5-1 and TRBJ2-7, the CDR3 gives the full variable domain: KAGVTQTPRYLIKTRGQQVTLSCSPISGHRSVSWYQQTPGQGLQFLFEYFSETQRNKGNFPGRFSGRQFSNSRSEMNVSTLELGDSALYLCASSQAASYEQYFGPGTRLTVT.

This clonotype showed up many times. A read error may produce the germline difference seen at one junction end. The chain has TRBV7-7 and TRBJ2-5; 9 nucleotides agree with TRBD2. Germline V gives CDR1 SSHAT, CDR2 FNYEAQ (reference sequence). The CDR3 is 15 residues long. The CDR3 sequence: CASSRSRGGPETQYF. Written as DNA, the CDR3 is TGTGCTAGCAGCCGGTCGCGGGGGGGCCCAGAGACCCAGTACTTC.

This clonotype was recorded at least ten times. J is TRBJ2-3 and V is TRBV29-1, with a possible D match to TRBD2 (5 bases). The CDR3 sequence is 12 residues long. Germline V gene sequence: CDR1 SQVTM, CDR2 ANQGSEA. V lost 4 bases and J 3 bases, leaving 8 bases between the germline ends. The CDR3 protein is CSVAGLTDTQYF. The CDR3 nucleotides read TGCAGCGTTGCGGGGTTGACAGATACGCAGTATTTT.

This chain links TRBV20-1 with TRBJ2-3, with TRBD2 matching 8 bases. Germline values: CDR1 DFQATT, CDR2 SNEGSKA (reference sequence). Trimming took 6 bases from V and 3 from J; bases not matched to a gene: 8. There are 14 residues in the CDR3. CDR3 coding DNA: TGCAGTGCCGCCTTTAGCGGGATTACAGATACGCAGTATTTT. Translating gives CSAAFSGITDTQYF.

This clonotype was seen many times. The V and J genes are TRBV20-1 and TRBJ2-7; perhaps TRBD1 as D (6 bases). The germline gives CDR1 DFQATT, CDR2 SNEGSKA (reference sequence). CDR3 size: 12 residues. V lost 3 bases and J lost 0, with 6 bases in between. The chain's CDR3 is CSARDSSYEQYF. In DNA, the CDR3 is TGCAGTGCTAGGGACAGCTCCTACGAGCAGTACTTC.

This clonotype was detected many times. The V and J genes are TRBV20-1 and TRBJ2-1; D call uncertain. V was shortened by 6 bases and J by 5 bases, with 17 bases between the two germline ends. This CDR3 region has 14 residues. The germline V gene has CDR1 DFQATT and CDR2 SNEGSKA (reference sequence). CDR3 amino acids: CSAHRSTPNNEQFF. In nucleotides, the CDR3 is TGCAGTGCCCACCGCAGTACCCCTAACAATGAGCAGTTCTTC.

The table lists this clonotype with many counts. The rearrangement joins TRBV12-3 or TRBV12-4 to TRBJ2-3, with 7 bases identical to TRBD2. The CDR3 is 15 amino acids. V dropped 6 bases and J dropped 0; count of bases not matched to a gene: 6. CDR3 DNA sequence: TGTGCCAGCAGCCCCTGGGGGGGAAGCACAGATACGCAGTATTTT. Encoded protein: CASSPWGGSTDTQYF.

The chain recombines TRBV7-9 with TRBJ2-1; D gene uncertain. V gave up 5 bases and J gave up 10 bases, with 18 bases separating them. CDR1 and CDR2 from the germline V gene are SEHNR and FQNEAQ (reference sequence). CDR3 length equals 14 residues. In nucleotides, the CDR3 is TGTGCCAGCAGCGCCCGCGACGGACCAGAGGAGCAGTTCTTC. This sequence encodes CASSARDGPEEQFF.

There are a few counts of this clonotype. This rearrangement joins TRBV5-6 to TRBJ1-1; perhaps TRBD1 as D (5 bases). CDR3 length equals 16 residues. CDR1 and CDR2 (germline): SGHDT, YYEEEE. With 3 bases removed from V and 4 bases from J, the gap between germline ends came to 19 bases. This chain's CDR3 is CASSSAVLGLATEAFF. Here the CDR3 DNA reads TGTGCCAGCAGCTCAGCAGTTCTGGGGCTGGCCACTGAAGCTTTCTTT.

A few counts support this clonotype. This chain uses TRBV6-5 with TRBJ2-5; 10 nucleotides agree with TRBD1. J gave up 2 bases and V 2 bases, and 8 bases lay outside the gene matches. Germline loops: CDR1 MNHEY, CDR2 SVGAGI. This CDR3 is built from 17 residues. CDR3 sequence reads: CASSYTLPGQGQETQYF. As DNA, the CDR3 is TGTGCCAGCAGTTACACCCTCCCGGGACAGGGGCAAGAGACCCAGTACTTC.

This rearrangement joins TRBV10-3 to TRBJ2-3; 8 nucleotides match TRBD2. J gave up 0 bases and V 11 bases, and 7 bases lay outside the gene matches. CDR3 length: 14 residues. Germline CDR1 and CDR2: ENHRY and SYGVKD. DNA for the CDR3: TGTGCCGTCCGAGCGGGGGCAAGCACAGATACGCAGTATTTT. It specifies CAVRAGASTDTQYF.

CDR3 DNA sequence: TGTGCCAGCAGCGTTCGCGGGGGCCCTTCGGGGGAGCAGTACTTC. It translates to CASSVRGGPSGEQYF. This sequence joins TRBV11-2 and TRBJ2-7, with D tentatively TRBD2 (7 bases). This CDR3 spans 15 amino acids. Between the trimmed V and J ends, which lost 5 bases and 7 bases, there was a span of 21 bases. Germline values: CDR1 SGHAT, CDR2 FQNNGV.

The V and J genes are TRBV11-1 and TRBJ2-2, with 10 bases that match TRBD1. This CDR3 is built from 20 residues. CDR1 and CDR2 from the germline V gene are SGHAT and FQDESV (reference sequence). V shed 5 bases, J shed 0 bases, and the junction held 15 bases outside the gene matches. The DNA of the CDR3 is TGTGCCAGCAGCGCATCCTCGGGACAGGGGCCAGGAGCGAACACCGGGGAGCTGTTTTTT. Its translation: CASSASSGQGPGANTGELFF.

This clonotype turned up a few times. This chain links TRBV11-2 with TRBJ2-7, with D possibly TRBD2 on 6 matching bases. Germline V gene sequence: CDR1 SGHAT, CDR2 FQNNGV. This CDR3 has 20 amino acids. V lost 1 base, J lost 7 bases, and 32 bases lay in between. CDR3 residues: CASSLVSWPTSGGARGEQYF. The CDR3 coding sequence is TGTGCCAGCAGCTTAGTCTCTTGGCCCACTAGTGGCGGGGCCCGGGGGGAGCAGTACTTC.

The CDR3 reads CASSVGSVGGDEQYF. The CDR3 DNA reads TGTGCCAGCAGCGTAGGGTCTGTGGGTGGCGACGAGCAGTACTTC. The chain is built from TRBV9 and TRBJ2-7; no clear D. The CDR3 extends over 15 amino acids. Germline V gene sequence: CDR1 SGDLS, CDR2 YYNGEE. V gave up 0 bases and J gave up 5 bases, with 15 bases separating them.

This clonotype was seen only a few times. This sequence joins TRBV3-1 and TRBJ2-2, with a possible D match to TRBD2 (5 bases). There are 15 residues in the CDR3. CDR1 is LGHDT, CDR2 YNNKEL, per germline (reference sequence). Deletions cut 4 bases from V and 7 bases from J, with 16 bases between. As DNA, the CDR3 is TGTGCCAGCAGCCTTATATCGGGGTGGTTCGGGGAGCTGTTTTTT. As protein: CASSLISGWFGELFF.

This chain uses TRBV19 with TRBJ2-1; D perhaps matches TRBD2 (6 bases). Germline V gene lookup returns CDR1 LNHDA and CDR2 SQIVND (reference sequence). This CDR3 comprises 19 residues. The V and J ends lost 2 bases and 0 bases respectively, with 20 bases between them. CDR3 in amino acids: CASSIRLGRERSSYNEQFF. CDR3 DNA: TGTGCCAGTAGTATACGTTTGGGTCGGGAGCGAAGCTCCTACAATGAGCAGTTCTTC.

This clonotype was found once. V is TRBV3-1 and J is TRBJ2-7; 7 nucleotides agree with TRBD1. The CDR3 extends over 12 amino acids. V gave up 5 bases and J gave up 7 bases; unmatched junction bases: 5. Germline loops: CDR1 LGHDT, CDR2 YNNKEL (reference sequence). The CDR3 region is CASSSRDREQYF. The CDR3 nucleotides read TGTGCCAGCAGCTCCCGGGACAGAGAGCAGTACTTC.

This clonotype turned up a few times. The chain carries TRBV20-1 and TRBJ2-3; 11 bases fit TRBD2. The CDR3 consists of 15 residues. CDR1 is DFQATT and CDR2 is SNEGSKA in the germline V gene (reference sequence). Trimming removed 6 bases from V and 4 bases from J; junction bases left unmatched: 9. CDR3 residues: CSAHFTSGSSDTQYF. The CDR3 DNA is TGCAGTGCCCACTTCACTAGCGGGAGTTCAGATACGCAGTATTTT.